This record concerns one T cell receptor (beta chain) sequence. Its specific antigen is unknown. No clone much larger than this one lies a single base away; base qualities are absent. This record comes from a study of blood T cell repertoires in COVID-19 (dated by TCRdb to 2019 to 2021). The study in broad terms: Samples from collaborators originated in the United States, Italy and Spain and spanned both the acute and convalescent phases of COVID-19. The prospective study material was composed of cDNA or gDNA derived from T cells, B-cell-depleted T cells, or PBMCs. Subjects who had been exposed to COVID-19, were actively infected with it, or had recovered from it provided the deeply sampled blood TCRbeta repertoires that made up the dataset. The repertoires were released in a freely available public database intended as a resource for research on the immune response to SARS-CoV-2. The samples were drawn from the first 160 participants of the ongoing ImmuneRACE study and from about 1,200 subjects provided by 6 global collaborators. Sample metadata almost always included a de-identified subject ID, COVID-19 status, age in years and sex. Where available, HLA class I and class II types were obtained from metadata supplied by the sample provider rather than from assay-based typing.

TCRbeta CDR3 regions were amplified from genomic DNA by means of the immunoSEQ Assay, a bias-controlled multiplex PCR. The authors processed their data as follows. The number of nucleated cells in each sample was estimated by amplification of reference gene primers within the assay. To quantify the absolute abundance of each unique TCRbeta CDR3 rearrangement, sequence reads were collapsed and filtered. For each sample, productive Simpson clonality was calculated as the square root of Simpson's diversity index across productive rearrangements. Sourced from immuneACCESS, this table was stored by TCRdb with only in-frame sequences that have V and J called. A share of the clones is absent; for the studies checked, an unresolved V gene accounts for under half, and the remainder has no known explanation. Clonal size and the V and J genes are those of that table, whereas D and trimming came from the DNA. The sample profile shows about 480,000 clones; nearly 90% of them were found once. The ten largest clones add up to around 0.92% of the sample.

The CDR3 holds 12 amino acids from the cysteine to the phenylalanine. Just CDR3 DNA is preserved here, 36 bases in frame from base 1. CDR1 and CDR2 are drawn from the germline V gene: SNHLY, FYNNEI. Trimming removed 5 bases from V and 6 bases from J, leaving 9 bases between the germline ends. One collaborating source in Seattle enrolled patients during active infection and followed them longitudinally through the course of disease. Each collaborating institution followed its own protocols to collect whole blood in K2EDTA tubes. For TCRbeta analysis, collaborators shipped samples in one of three forms: frozen whole blood, isolated PBMCs, or DNA extracted from either of those sample types. The full study reports these points: The amount of clinical and demographic metadata varied by source and participant and was provided uncurated.

This clonotype was sampled from a man younger than 35 with COVID-19, enrolled during active disease. The sample comprised peripheral blood. The chain is assembled from TRBV2 and TRBJ2-3, with the identity of the D gene unclear. The CDR3 in this case is CASSFLQDTQYF. The sequenced DNA is TGTGCCAGCAGTTTCCTACAGGATACGCAGTATTTT.